A single sample gave rise to the 19 T cell receptor beta chains below, sequenced in a study of blood T cell repertoires in COVID-19. Produced via immunoSEQ multiplex PCR; TCRdb's table is partial and in-frame only. In the table there are around 300,000 clones, roughly 89% of which are singletons. Sequencing used PBMCs or T cells enriched from blood (not recorded which). The receptors come from a woman under 30 with acute COVID-19.

The chain couples TRBV11-2 to TRBJ1-3; 8 positions agree with TRBD1. The V gene end was trimmed by 0 bases and the J gene end by 3 bases; junction bases not matched to a gene: 4. CDR1 and CDR2 (germline): SGHAT, FQNNGV. This CDR3 is built from 16 residues. The CDR3 sequence: CASSLDPDRVGNTIYF. CDR3 DNA sequence: TGTGCCAGCAGCTTAGATCCGGACAGGGTTGGAAACACCATATATTTT. Drawing the rest from reference TRBV11-2 and TRBJ1-3, the complete variable domain is EAGVAQSPRYKIIEKRQSVAFWCNPISGHATLYWYQQILGQGPKLLIQFQNNGVVDDSQLPKDRFSAERLKGVDSTLKIQPAKLEDSAVYLCASSLDPDRVGNTIYFGEGSWLTVV.

The rearrangement joins TRBV11-2 to TRBJ1-2; 9 bases line up with TRBD1. The CDR3 has 15 amino acids. The V and J ends lost 0 bases and 3 bases, in that order; junction bases with no gene match: 2. Germline lookup yields CDR1 SGHAT and CDR2 FQNNGV. The CDR3 loop is CASSLDRDRDYGYTF. CDR3 DNA sequence: TGTGCCAGCAGCTTAGATCGGGACAGGGACTATGGCTACACCTTC.

The CDR3 spells CASSLDGYGYTF. For the CDR3, the DNA is TGTGCCAGCAGCCTTGACGGGTATGGCTACACCTTC. V gene TRBV3-1 (or the pseudogene TRBV3-2) combines with J gene TRBJ1-2; no reliable D call. The germline V gene has CDR1 LGHDT and CDR2 YNNKEL (reference sequence). Trimming removed 4 bases from V and 5 bases from J, with 8 bases in between. The CDR3 has 12 amino acids.

V is TRBV6-5 and J is TRBJ1-5; TRBD1 aligns across 11 bases. The CDR3 contains 14 residues. J lost 5 bases, V lost 6 bases, and 3 bases had no gene match. CDR1 and CDR2 from the germline V gene are MNHEY and SVGAGI. The CDR3 DNA reads as TGTGCCAGCAGCCGGACAGGGGGCTATCAGCCCCAGCATTTT. As protein: CASSRTGGYQPQHF.

The V and J genes are TRBV7-2 and TRBJ2-7; D perhaps matches TRBD1 (6 bases). V lost 5 bases, J lost 4 bases, and 15 bases lay in between. CDR3 length equals 14 residues. Germline V gene lookup returns CDR1 SGHTA and CDR2 FQGNSA. CDR3 protein: CASSPPGTWYEQYF. CDR3 coding DNA: TGTGCCAGCAGCCCCCCCGGGACATGGTACGAGCAGTACTTC. Full variable domain (remainder filled in from reference TRBV7-2 and TRBJ2-7): GAGVSQSPSNKVTEKGKDVELRCDPISGHTALYWYRQSLGQGLEFLIYFQGNSAPDKSGLPSDRFSAERTGGSVSTLTIQRTQQEDSAVYLCASSPPGTWYEQYFGPGTRLTVT.

The V gene is TRBV15, the J gene TRBJ2-1; TRBD2 aligns across 15 bases. The V and J ends lost 5 bases and 8 bases, in that order; junction bases with no gene match: 7. The CDR3 loop spans 16 amino acids. From germline, CDR1 is LNHNV and CDR2 YYDKDF (reference sequence). This CDR3 reads CATSGSGLAGGYEQFF. The CDR3 DNA is TGTGCCACCAGCGGATCGGGACTAGCGGGAGGCTATGAGCAGTTCTTC. Based on the CDR3 plus reference TRBV15 and TRBJ2-1, the full variable domain is DAMVIQNPRYQVTQFGKPVTLSCSQTLNHNVMYWYQQKSSQAPKLLFHYYDKDFNNEADTPDNFQSRRPNTSFCFLDIRSPGLGDTAMYLCATSGSGLAGGYEQFFGPGTRLTVL.

The chain carries TRBV27 and TRBJ2-2; 11 bases match TRBD1. The CDR3 is 15 amino acids. Unmatched junction bases numbered 7, after V lost 8 bases and J lost 5 bases. The V gene's germline CDR1 is MNHEY and CDR2 SMNVEV (reference sequence). The CDR3 is CASSWDRGSTGELFF. The CDR3 DNA follows: TGTGCCAGCTCCTGGGACAGGGGGTCGACCGGGGAGCTGTTTTTT.

This clone has only a few counts. V and J are TRBV7-8 and TRBJ2-1, with D possibly TRBD1 on 5 matching bases. V gave up 4 bases and J gave up 8 bases, with 12 bases separating them. Germline V CDR1 and CDR2: SGHVS, FQNEAQ. This CDR3 is built from 13 residues. CDR3 bases: TGTGCCAGCAGCTCACAGGCGTATGATGAGCAGTTCTTC. Amino acids: CASSSQAYDEQFF.

This chain connects TRBV5-8 to TRBJ2-7; D is perhaps TRBD1 (6 bases). The germline V gene encodes CDR1 SGHTS and CDR2 YDEGEE. This CDR3 has 15 residues. The V end was cut by 3 bases, the J end by 3 bases, with 16 bases between. The CDR3: CASSSITGSGYEQYF. DNA for the CDR3: TGTGCCAGCAGCTCGATCACAGGGTCTGGCTACGAGCAGTACTTC.

The V call is TRBV18, the J call TRBJ2-5; no definite D call. V was pared by 4 bases and J by 4 bases, with 10 bases between. In germline, CDR1 is KGHSH, CDR2 LQKENI. There are 13 residues in the CDR3. CDR3 region: CASSLQRVETQYF. The CDR3 nucleotides are TGTGCCAGCTCACTTCAACGGGTAGAGACCCAGTACTTC.

The V call is TRBV27, the J call TRBJ2-2, with a tentative D call TRBD2 (5 bases). Germline CDR1 and CDR2: MNHEY and SMNVEV (reference sequence). The germline V and J ends were trimmed by 3 bases and 4 bases, with 9 bases remaining between them. The CDR3 totals 14 residues. The CDR3 DNA follows: TGTGCCAGCAGTTTCCGGGGTCCCACCGGGGAGCTGTTTTTT. Amino acids: CASSFRGPTGELFF.

The chain uses TRBV15 and TRBJ1-5, with TRBD1 matching over 7 bases. The CDR3 is made up of 15 amino acids. Germline CDR1 is LNHNV and CDR2 is YYDKDF (reference sequence). V dropped 5 bases and J dropped 0; count of bases not matched to a gene: 4. CDR3 amino acids: CATSVTGDSNQPQHF. CDR3 sequence (DNA): TGTGCCACCAGCGTTACAGGGGATAGCAATCAGCCCCAGCATTTT.

This clone was picked up one time. This chain uses TRBV19 with TRBJ1-2; D remains ambiguous. CDR1 and CDR2 from the germline V gene are LNHDA and SQIVND (reference sequence). This CDR3 has 10 amino acids. Here the CDR3 DNA reads TGTGCTGTAAACCCGGATGGCTACACCTTC. Protein: CAVNPDGYTF.

The V call is TRBV14, the J call TRBJ1-3; D remains ambiguous. The V and J ends lost 0 bases and 4 bases respectively, with 7 bases between them. The CDR3 loop spans 14 amino acids. Germline CDR1 and CDR2: SGHDN and FVKESK. The CDR3 reads CASSQDRSGNTIYF. In DNA, the CDR3 is TGTGCCAGCAGCCAAGATCGGAGCGGAAACACCATATATTTT.

This chain uses TRBV5-1 with TRBJ2-7; 13 positions match TRBD2. The CDR3 runs 19 residues. V gave up 2 bases and J gave up 3 bases; unmatched junction bases: 14. CDR1 is SGHRS and CDR2 is YFSETQ in the germline V gene. For the CDR3, the DNA is TGCGCCAGCAGCTTAGGGACTAGCGGGGCCTCAGGCCGGGTCTACGAGCAGTACTTC. It codes for CASSLGTSGASGRVYEQYF.

The chain combines TRBV28 with TRBJ2-1, with a possible D match to TRBD2 (6 bases). Germline CDR1 MDHEN, CDR2 SYDVKM. The CDR3 covers 19 residues. Trimming removed 5 bases from V and 3 bases from J, with 26 bases in between. The CDR3 spells CASSQTGPNRAGGYNEQFF. CDR3 sequence (DNA): TGTGCCAGCAGTCAGACGGGTCCTAACCGAGCCGGGGGCTACAATGAGCAGTTCTTC.

This clone was detected only once. The chain is built from TRBV28 and TRBJ1-4; D remains ambiguous. The ends were cut back, 10 bases at V and 10 bases at J, with 19 bases in the middle. The CDR3 has 13 amino acids. Per the germline V gene, CDR1 is MDHEN and CDR2 is SYDVKM. The CDR3 DNA sequence: TGTGCCATCTCCCTACCTCCGAAGAGAAAACTGTTTTTT. This gives the protein CAISLPPKRKLFF.

The CDR3 region is CASSRLAGGDTDTQYF. For the CDR3, the DNA is TGTGCCAGCAGCCGACTAGCGGGAGGGGACACAGATACGCAGTATTTT. This rearrangement joins TRBV3-1 (or the pseudogene TRBV3-2) to TRBJ2-3, with 14 bases fitting TRBD2. Germline V CDR1 and CDR2: LGHDT, YNNKEL (reference sequence). With 4 bases clipped from V and 2 bases from J, the junction kept 2 bases outside the gene matches. The CDR3 has 16 residues.

This clone was detected only once. This may be a read error: a much more frequent sequence differs by one nucleotide. The V call is TRBV7-7, the J call TRBJ2-7; D might be TRBD2 (6 bases). Germline CDR1 SSHAT, CDR2 FNYEAQ (reference sequence). The CDR3 runs 13 residues. The germline V and J ends were trimmed by 0 bases and 5 bases, with 8 bases remaining between them. The CDR3 protein is CASSLAGGNEQYF. CDR3 nucleotides: TGTGCCAGCAGCTTAGCGGGAGGAAACGAGCAGTACTTC.